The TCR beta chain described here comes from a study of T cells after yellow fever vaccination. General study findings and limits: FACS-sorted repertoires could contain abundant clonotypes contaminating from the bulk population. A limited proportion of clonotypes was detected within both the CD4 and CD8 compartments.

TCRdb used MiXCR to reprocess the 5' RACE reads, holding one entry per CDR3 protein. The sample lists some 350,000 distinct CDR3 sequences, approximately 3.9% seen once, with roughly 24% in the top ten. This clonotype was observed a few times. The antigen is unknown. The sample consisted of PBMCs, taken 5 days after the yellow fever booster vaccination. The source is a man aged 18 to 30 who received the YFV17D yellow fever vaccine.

For the CDR3, the DNA is TGTGCCAGCAGCTTAGCTTTACTGACAGATACGCAGTATTTT. The encoded protein is CASSLALLTDTQYF. The gene calls are TRBV7-2 and TRBJ2-3; D is undetermined. Per germline, CDR1 SGHTA and CDR2 FQGNSA. The V gene lost 0 bases and the J gene lost 3 bases, with 7 bases spanning the gap. CDR3 length equals 14 residues.